This T cell receptor (beta chain) was recorded in a study of response to subunit inactivated influenza vaccine. CDR1 SGHTA and CDR2 FQGNSA come from the germline V gene. The length of the CDR3 is 15 residues. The germline V and J ends were trimmed by 1 base and 3 bases, with 10 bases remaining between them. TCRdb redid the calling of the RT-PCR reads with MiXCR, one entry per CDR3 protein. The repertoire consists of around 480,000 distinct CDR3 sequences, with around 9.9% occurring once and the leading ten covering over 9.5%. The source was PBMCs from blood, collected 40 to 50 days after vaccination. J is TRBJ1-5 and V is TRBV7-2; D unclear. The TCR comes from a man aged 45-60 years who received an inactivated influenza vaccine. The CDR3, as DNA: TGTGCCAGCAGCTTAGGATCCGGGAACAATCAGCCCCAGCATTTT. Translation: CASSLGSGNNQPQHF.